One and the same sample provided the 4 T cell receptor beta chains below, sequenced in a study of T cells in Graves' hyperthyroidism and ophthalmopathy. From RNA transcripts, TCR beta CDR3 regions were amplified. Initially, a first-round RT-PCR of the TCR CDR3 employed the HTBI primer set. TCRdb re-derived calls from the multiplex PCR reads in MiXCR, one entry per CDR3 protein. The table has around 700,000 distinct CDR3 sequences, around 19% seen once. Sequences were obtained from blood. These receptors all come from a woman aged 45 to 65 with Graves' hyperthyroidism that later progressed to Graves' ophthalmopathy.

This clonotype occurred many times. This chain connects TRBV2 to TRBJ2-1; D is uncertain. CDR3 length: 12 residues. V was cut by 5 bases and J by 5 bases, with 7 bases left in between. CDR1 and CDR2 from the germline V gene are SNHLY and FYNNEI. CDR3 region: CASSYHHNEQFF. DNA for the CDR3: TGTGCCAGCAGTTATCACCACAATGAGCAGTTCTTC.

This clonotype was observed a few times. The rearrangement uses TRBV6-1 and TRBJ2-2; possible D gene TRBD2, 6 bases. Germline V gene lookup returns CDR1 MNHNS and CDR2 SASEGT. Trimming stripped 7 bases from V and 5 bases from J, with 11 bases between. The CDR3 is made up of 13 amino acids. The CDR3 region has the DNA TGTGCCAGCAACGAAGGAGGGACCGGGGAGCTGTTTTTT. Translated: CASNEGGTGELFF.

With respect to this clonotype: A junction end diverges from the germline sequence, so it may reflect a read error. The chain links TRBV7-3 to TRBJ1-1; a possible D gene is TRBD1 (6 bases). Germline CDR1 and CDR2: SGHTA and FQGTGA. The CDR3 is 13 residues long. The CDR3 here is CASSLEGDTEALF. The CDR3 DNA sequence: TGTGCCAGCAGCTTAGAGGGGGACACTGAAGCTTTATTT.

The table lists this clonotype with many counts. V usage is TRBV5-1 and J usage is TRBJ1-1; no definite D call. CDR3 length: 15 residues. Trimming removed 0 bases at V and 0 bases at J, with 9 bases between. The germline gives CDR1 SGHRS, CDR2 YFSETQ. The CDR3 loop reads CASSLGVLVNTEAFF. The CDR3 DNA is TGCGCCAGCAGCTTGGGGGTCTTGGTGAACACTGAAGCTTTCTTT.